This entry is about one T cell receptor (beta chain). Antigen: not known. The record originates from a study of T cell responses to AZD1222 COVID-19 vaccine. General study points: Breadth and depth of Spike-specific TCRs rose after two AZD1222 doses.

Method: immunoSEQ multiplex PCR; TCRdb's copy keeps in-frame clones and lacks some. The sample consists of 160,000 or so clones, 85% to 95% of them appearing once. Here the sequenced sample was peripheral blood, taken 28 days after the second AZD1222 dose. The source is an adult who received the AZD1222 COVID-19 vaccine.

CDR3 bases: TGTGCCAGCTACGGGACCCTGGGCGAAAAACTGTTTTTT. Translated, it gives CASYGTLGEKLFF. This sequence joins TRBV2 and TRBJ1-4; weak D call: TRBD1 (5 bases). This CDR3 has 13 amino acids. V was clipped by 8 bases and J by 8 bases, with 15 bases between them. Per germline, CDR1 SNHLY and CDR2 FYNNEI.